These 5 T cell receptor beta chains were all obtained from the same sample, sequenced in a study of T cells in Graves' hyperthyroidism and ophthalmopathy. The source material, RNA transcripts, was used to amplify TCR beta CDR3 regions. When the TCR CDR3 underwent first-round RT-PCR, the HTBI primer set was used. TCRdb re-called the multiplex PCR reads with MiXCR, one entry per CDR3 protein. The sample shows 400,000 or so distinct CDR3 sequences, over 12% of them seen only once. Sequencing used blood. Receptor source: a man in his forties or fifties with Graves' ophthalmopathy.

This clonotype was seen a handful of times. This rearrangement joins TRBV20-1 to TRBJ1-1; D unclear. The CDR3 runs 13 residues. The V gene lost 1 base and the J gene lost 3 bases, with 9 bases spanning the gap. Germline CDR1 reads DFQATT; CDR2 reads SNEGSKA (reference sequence). The CDR3 protein is CSARGLGDTEAFF. The CDR3 bases are TGCAGTGCTAGAGGCCTCGGGGACACTGAAGCTTTCTTT.

V usage is TRBV7-8 and J usage is TRBJ2-5; possibly TRBD2 for D (5 bases). The CDR3 sequence is 17 residues long. Germline CDR1 is SGHVS and CDR2 is FQNEAQ. Trimming pared 5 bases from V and 1 base from J, leaving 20 bases between. CDR3 region: CASSPPGIRWLQETQYF. Here the CDR3 DNA reads TGTGCCAGCAGCCCCCCGGGAATTCGATGGCTCCAAGAGACCCAGTACTTC.

In this sample, this clonotype turned up many times. This chain connects TRBV2 to TRBJ2-7; 8 nucleotides agree with TRBD2. V shed 8 bases, J shed 4 bases, and the junction held 7 bases outside the gene matches. Germline assignment: CDR1 SNHLY and CDR2 FYNNEI. This CDR3 has 13 amino acids. The CDR3 nucleotides read TGTGCCAGCCGAGCGGGAGCTGTGTACGAGCAGTACTTC. The encoded protein is CASRAGAVYEQYF.

This clonotype was recorded at least ten times. The chain couples TRBV29-1 to TRBJ1-2, with D perhaps matching TRBD1 (5 bases). This CDR3 has 15 residues. Between the trimmed V and J ends, which lost 4 bases and 7 bases, there was a span of 22 bases. Germline CDR1 is SQVTM and CDR2 is ANQGSEA. CDR3 nucleotide sequence: TGCAGCGTTGGCCCTGGTCGGGGGTGGGGTGGTGGCTACACCTTC. The encoded protein is CSVGPGRGWGGGYTF. The full variable domain, its missing parts supplied by reference TRBV29-1 and TRBJ1-2, is SAVISQKPSRDICQRGTSLTIQCQVDSQVTMMFWYRQQPGQSLTLIATANQGSEATYESGFVIDKFPISRPNLTFSTLTVSNMSPEDSSIYLCSVGPGRGWGGGYTFGSGTRLTVV.

At least ten counts were recorded for this clonotype. The V and J genes are TRBV10-1 and TRBJ2-3, with D possibly being TRBD2 (6 bases). V lost 5 bases and J 6 bases, leaving 12 bases between the germline ends. This CDR3 has 13 residues. Germline-derived CDR1 and CDR2 are WNHNN and SYGVQD (reference sequence). The CDR3 protein is CASSPGRQDTQYF. CDR3 nucleotide sequence: TGCGCCAGCAGTCCCGGGAGACAGGATACGCAGTATTTT.